The table lists the clone carrying this T cell receptor beta chain with a count of one. What it binds is not known. The data were produced by immunoSEQ multiplex PCR, yet TCRdb's version contains in-frame clones alone and is incomplete. The sample gives just over 60,000 clones, about 70% of which show up once; about 15% is in the top ten. These data belong to a study of T cell clones after liver transplantation. Study information: Draws occurred before transplant, before withdrawal, and after complete or failed withdrawal.

The CDR3 length is 15 residues. Germline V gives CDR1 SGHTS, CDR2 YDEGEE. V lost 3 bases to trimming and J lost 0 bases, with 7 bases between them. Findings and caveats of the study: Compared with third party-reactive sequences, donor-reactive ones declined more, independent of withdrawal success. A significant post-transplant drop in circulating graft-donor-reactive CD4 TCRbeta sequences occurred in most of the 8 subjects. Small, mixed patient groups and varying post-transplant times limit these conclusions.

Sequenced material: CD4+ T cells from blood, taken before liver transplant. The chain couples TRBV5-8 to TRBJ2-6; D not resolved. This TCR came from a human donor who received a liver transplant. The CDR3 coding sequence is TGTGCCAGCAGCTCACACCACTCTGGGGCCAACGTCCTGACTTTC. This codes for CASSSHHSGANVLTF.